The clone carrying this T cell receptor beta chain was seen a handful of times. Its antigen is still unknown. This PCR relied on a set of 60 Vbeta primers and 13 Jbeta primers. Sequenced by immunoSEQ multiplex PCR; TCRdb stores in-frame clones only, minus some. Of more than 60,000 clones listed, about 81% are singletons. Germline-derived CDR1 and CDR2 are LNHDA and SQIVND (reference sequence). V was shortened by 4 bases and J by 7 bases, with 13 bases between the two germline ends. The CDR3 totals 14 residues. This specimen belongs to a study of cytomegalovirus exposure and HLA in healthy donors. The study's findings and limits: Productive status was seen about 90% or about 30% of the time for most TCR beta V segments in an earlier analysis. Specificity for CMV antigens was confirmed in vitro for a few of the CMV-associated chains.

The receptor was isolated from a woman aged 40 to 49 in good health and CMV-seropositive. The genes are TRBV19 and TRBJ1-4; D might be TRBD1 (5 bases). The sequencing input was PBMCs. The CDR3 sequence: CASSTTDRGEKLFF. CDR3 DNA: TGTGCCAGTAGTACGACAGACCGAGGTGAAAAACTGTTTTTT. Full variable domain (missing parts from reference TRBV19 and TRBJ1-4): DGGITQSPKYLFRKEGQNVTLSCEQNLNHDAMYWYRQDPGQGLRLIYYSQIVNDFQKGDIAEGYSVSREKKESFPLTVTSAQKNPTAFYLCASSTTDRGEKLFFGSGTQLSVL.